This T cell receptor (beta chain) was identified in a study of T-cell reconstitution after alpha-beta-depleted transplantation in children. The study's findings and limits: For some patients, TCRbeta diversity was high at day 60 because of recipient T cells and thymic progenitors that survived. Alpha-beta T cells about two months after transplant reportedly derived from several hundred expanded graft clones. The authors attributed T-cell counts and diversity one year after transplant mostly to newly produced T cells.

CDR3 length: 17 amino acids. Germline V gives CDR1 SGHTA, CDR2 FQGNSA. V gave up 1 base and J gave up 4 bases; unmatched junction bases: 13. In this sample, this clonotype turned up many times. Antigen unknown. A library of TCRbeta sequences, prepared with unique molecular identifiers, was generated. TCRdb called the PCR reads again in MiXCR, with one record for every CDR3 protein. The sample yields roughly 200,000 distinct CDR3 sequences, roughly a tenth seen once. The material was PBMCs, obtained before TCRalphabeta/CD19-depleted stem cell transplant. The clonotype comes from a child under three years old with acute myeloid leukemia, due to receive a stem cell transplant. The chain links TRBV7-2 to TRBJ2-7; 7 bases align to TRBD2. CDR3 bases: TGTGCCAGCAGCTTAGTAGGTGGTAGCGGGCTCCTATACGAGCAGTACTTC. Encoded protein: CASSLVGGSGLLYEQYF.